This T cell receptor (beta chain) was profiled in a study of post-analysis software for immune sequencing data. The overall study: Courses of disease covered relapsing-remitting, secondary progressive and progressive-relapsing multiple sclerosis.

TCR beta libraries were prepared from cDNA with unique molecular identifiers. Starting from about 0.98 to 11 million T cells, the study yielded hundreds of thousands of cDNA molecules. TCRdb re-analysed the PCR reads in MiXCR, keeping a single row per CDR3 protein. The profile shows around 700,000 distinct CDR3 sequences, 59% of them singletons. Details on this clonotype: The antigen remains unidentified. Germline is not matched at one junction end, which may reflect a read error.

General study findings and limits: There was significantly lower normalized Chao1 diversity in multiple sclerosis patients than in controls.

Sequenced sample: blood. The sequence was obtained from a girl aged 2 to 9 with multiple sclerosis.

CDR3: CASSQAFEASTDTQYF. DNA for the CDR3: TGCGCCAGTAGCCAGGCCTTTGAGGCAAGCACAGATACGCAGTATTTT. The chain has TRBV4-3 and TRBJ2-3; D unresolved. Germline CDR1 reads LGHNA; CDR2 reads YSLEER. This CDR3 has 16 residues.